A selection of T cell receptor beta chains follows, all from one sample in a study of PD-1 blockade in classical Hodgkin lymphoma. Only in-frame clones appear in the TCRdb table, and some are missing; sequencing was by immunoSEQ multiplex PCR. The sample contains around 13,000 clones, roughly 90% of which appear only once. This specimen was CD4+ T cells from blood, taken at baseline. These receptors were collected from a human donor with classical Hodgkin lymphoma. Both conserved end residues are part of each CDR3. D genes are given only for firm matches. Rows give clone size only sometimes, using once, few, many, or a class for an expanded clone.

V gene,J gene,clone size,D gene,CDR3 DNA,CDR3 protein
TRBV28,TRBJ1-4,-,-,TGTGCCAGCAGTTCCCCGTCAGGGCCTGAAAAACTGTTTTTT,CASSSPSGPEKLFF
TRBV27,TRBJ2-2,-,-,TGTGCCAGCGGGCGATGGCTAGGGGGCACCGGGGAGCTGTTTTTT,CASGRWLGGTGELFF
TRBV7-6,TRBJ2-2,-,-,TGTGCCAGCAGCTTAGCGAGAAGCGGGACAGCGAACACCGGGGAGCTGTTTTTT,CASSLARSGTANTGELFF
TRBV7-2,TRBJ2-7,-,TRBD2,TGTGCCAGCAGCTTAGCGCCTAGCGGGAGGGCCTTTTCCCGCTCCTACGAGCAGTACTTC,CASSLAPSGRAFSRSYEQYF
TRBV7-9,TRBJ2-3,once,TRBD2,TGTGCCAGCAGCTTAGTGGGCAGCGGGGGGATCGCTTTCCATACGCAGTATTTT,CASSLVGSGGIAFHTQYF
TRBV18,TRBJ2-5,-,-,TGTGCCAGCTGGACGGTAGGAGAGACCCAGTACTTC,CASWTVGETQYF
TRBV15,TRBJ2-7,-,TRBD1,TGTGCCACCAGCAGAGATTTACCGGGACAGGGCTACGAGCAGTACTTC,CATSRDLPGQGYEQYF
TRBV4-1,TRBJ2-1,-,-,TGCGCCAGCAGCCAAGGGGTCCTAGCTTGGCATGAGCAGTTCTTC,CASSQGVLAWHEQFF
TRBV18,TRBJ1-4,-,-,TGTGCCAGCTCACCAGGGGGCTGGGTTGAAAAACTGTTTTTT,CASSPGGWVEKLFF
TRBV4-1,TRBJ2-1,-,-,TGCGCCAGCAGCCCCCTGTTGGCCGTGGGGAATGAGCAGTTCTTC,CASSPLLAVGNEQFF
TRBV18,TRBJ2-1,-,TRBD2,TGTGCCAGCTCACCACGGGAACTAGCGGGAAAGACGCCGTTCTTC,CASSPRELAGKTPFF
TRBV6-1,TRBJ1-1,-,-,TGTGCCATCAAGAAGGCAGGGGTGTCAGAAGCTTTCTTT,CAIKKAGVSEAFF
TRBV2,TRBJ2-1,-,-,TGTGCCAGCACCTACACGCCCTACAGTGAGCAGTTCTTC,CASTYTPYSEQFF
TRBV28,TRBJ1-4,-,TRBD1,TGTGCCAGCAGCGAGTACAGGGGGCGTGATGAAAAACTGTTTTTT,CASSEYRGRDEKLFF
TRBV25-1,TRBJ1-5,few,-,TGTGCCAGCAGTGGGCAGGGGATTCAGCCCCAGCATTTT,CASSGQGIQPQHF
TRBV6-5,TRBJ2-3,-,-,TGTGCCAGCAGTTTTCAGGGTGGGCAAGATACGCAGTATTTT,CASSFQGGQDTQYF
TRBV7-3,TRBJ2-5,-,-,TGTGCCAGCAGCTTAACGCAACAAGAGACCCAGTACTTC,CASSLTQQETQYF
TRBV29-1,TRBJ2-3,-,-,TGCAGCGGGGTTGAGAGCACAGATACGCAGTATTTT,CSGVESTDTQYF
TRBV1,TRBJ2-7,-,-,TGCACCAGCAGCCCTCCTCGGTACAAAGGGGGGTGGCCCCTCTCCGAGCAGTACTTC,CTSSPPRYKGGWPLSEQYF
TRBV30,TRBJ2-2,-,-,TGTGCCACCATTGTGGTTTCGGGCACCGGGGAGCTGTTTTTT,CATIVVSGTGELFF
TRBV20-1,TRBJ2-3,-,-,TGCAGTGCCTTGAACACAGATACGCAGTATTTT,CSALNTDTQYF
TRBV27,TRBJ2-1,-,-,TGTGCCAGCAGTCACAGGGTTGAATACAATGAGCAGTTCTTC,CASSHRVEYNEQFF
TRBV2,TRBJ2-7,-,TRBD1,TGTGCCTGCGGACAGGGGGCGTACGAGCAGTACTTC,CACGQGAYEQYF
TRBV28,TRBJ1-2,-,-,TGTGCCAGCAGTTTTCCCGTCTTTAATGGCTACACCTTC,CASSFPVFNGYTF
TRBV2,TRBJ2-2,once,-,TGTGCCAGCAGGAAACTGACAGTCGGGGAGCTGTTTTTT,CASRKLTVGELFF
TRBV11-1,TRBJ2-7,-,TRBD2,TGTGCCAGCAGCTTAGCCGTTCCTAGCGGGAGGTCGTGGGAGCAGTACTTC,CASSLAVPSGRSWEQYF
TRBV2,TRBJ1-5,-,-,TGTGCCAGCAGTGACGGGTGGGCAGGGAGCAATCAGCCCCAGCATTTT,CASSDGWAGSNQPQHF
TRBV19,TRBJ1-6,-,-,TGTGCCAGTACCGCGGGGGTTTCGGGGGATTCACCCCTCCACTTT,CASTAGVSGDSPLHF
TRBV7-2,TRBJ1-1,-,-,TGTGCCAGCAGCTTTCGACCTCTGATCACTGAAGCTTTCTTT,CASSFRPLITEAFF
TRBV7-9,TRBJ1-1,few,-,TGTGCCAGCAGCTTAGCGGGGAAAGCTTTCTTT,CASSLAGKAFF
TRBV4-1,TRBJ2-7,-,-,TGCGCCAGCAGCCAAGATCCCCCGAGCTCCTACGAGCAGTACTTC,CASSQDPPSSYEQYF
TRBV15,TRBJ2-7,-,-,TGTGCCACCAGCCCTGCGGCCAGTATCTCCTACGAGCAGTACTTC,CATSPAASISYEQYF
TRBV7-3,TRBJ1-3,-,-,TGTGCCAGCAGCGATGGACAAAGCTCTGGAAACACCATATATTTT,CASSDGQSSGNTIYF
TRBV4-1,TRBJ2-1,-,-,TGCGCCAGCAGCCAAGATTTGAGGGGGGAGCAGTTCTTC,CASSQDLRGEQFF
TRBV6-5,TRBJ2-5,-,-,TGTGCCAGCAGCTGGGCCGGGAAGCAAGAGACCCAGTACTTC,CASSWAGKQETQYF
TRBV7-2,TRBJ2-5,-,TRBD2,TGTGCCAGCAGCTCGGACGGGAGGGTCCAAGAGACCCAGTACTTC,CASSSDGRVQETQYF
TRBV9,TRBJ2-7,-,-,TGTGCCAGCAGCGTAGGCCCGGGGGCATCCTACGAGCAGTACTTC,CASSVGPGASYEQYF
TRBV7-3,TRBJ2-3,-,-,TGTGCCAGCAGCCTCCGAGTAGGGGGTAGCACAGATACGCAGTATTTT,CASSLRVGGSTDTQYF
TRBV18,TRBJ1-1,-,TRBD1,TGTGCCAGCTCACCAGGGACAGGGGTTGTCGCCACTGAAGCTTTCTTT,CASSPGTGVVATEAFF
TRBV18,TRBJ2-5,-,-,TGTGCCAGCTCACCACGACAGGCGGAGACCCAGTACTTC,CASSPRQAETQYF
TRBV7-5,TRBJ1-2,-,-,TGTGCCAGAAGCTTAGGACCCAGGGGGCTCGGCTACACCTTC,CARSLGPRGLGYTF
TRBV7-6,TRBJ2-1,-,TRBD2,TGTGCCAGCAGCTTGTCTAGCGGGAGTTACAATGAGCAGTTCTTC,CASSLSSGSYNEQFF
TRBV5-1,TRBJ2-5,-,-,TGCGCCAGCAGCTTGAGGTCAGGGCCCGAGGTGACCCAGTACTTC,CASSLRSGPEVTQYF
TRBV28,TRBJ1-6,few,TRBD1,TGTGCCAGCATCAAAACCGGGACAGGGGGTTCACCCCTCCACTTT,CASIKTGTGGSPLHF
TRBV29-1,TRBJ2-1,-,TRBD2,TGCAGCTTGCTTCCGGGACGCGGGACTAGCGGGGGGAAAAATGAGCAGTTCTTC,CSLLPGRGTSGGKNEQFF
TRBV18,TRBJ2-5,-,-,TGTGCCAGCTCACCGGGACGGGAAGAGACCCAGTACTTC,CASSPGREETQYF
TRBV6-6,TRBJ1-4,-,-,TGTGCCAGCAGTTACTCGAGATCAGGGAAGAGTGAAAAACTGTTTTTT,CASSYSRSGKSEKLFF
TRBV29-1,TRBJ1-4,once,TRBD1,TGCAGCGTCCGGCCCGGGACAGGGGTTGAAAAACTGTTTTTT,CSVRPGTGVEKLFF
TRBV18,TRBJ2-7,-,-,TGTGCCAGCTCACCAACAGGGCCCTCCTACGAGCAGTACTTC,CASSPTGPSYEQYF
TRBV10-3,TRBJ1-6,-,-,TGTGCCATCAGTGATCGGGGGGATCGGGGAAATTCACCCCTCCACTTT,CAISDRGDRGNSPLHF
TRBV28,TRBJ2-7,-,-,TGTGCCAGCAGTTTGGGACTTGTCTACGAGCAGTACTTC,CASSLGLVYEQYF
TRBV6-1,TRBJ2-7,-,TRBD1,TGTGCCGACAAAGGACAGGGAGTCTACGAGCAGTACTTC,CADKGQGVYEQYF
TRBV27,TRBJ2-7,-,-,TGTGCCAGCAGGAGGGGAACTTCTATCGGGTACGAGCAGTACTTC,CASRRGTSIGYEQYF
TRBV4-1,TRBJ1-5,-,-,TGCGCCAGCAGCCCCCCAGGGACGGGCGAGCCCCAGCATTTT,CASSPPGTGEPQHF
TRBV5-6,TRBJ2-7,once,-,TGTGCCAGCAGCTTCCTGTCTATGACGTTCTACGAGCAGTACTTC,CASSFLSMTFYEQYF
TRBV18,TRBJ2-7,-,TRBD1,TGTGCCAGCTCACCATTGCCAGGGGGCTACGAGCAGTACTTC,CASSPLPGGYEQYF
TRBV15,TRBJ2-7,-,-,TGTGCCACCAGCAGAGATCTTATCACGGCCCCTTGGAACGAGCAGTACTTC,CATSRDLITAPWNEQYF